This passage covers 11 T cell receptor beta chains from one sample sequenced in a study of T cells in Graves' hyperthyroidism and ophthalmopathy. Amplification targeted TCR beta CDR3 regions from RNA transcripts. First-round RT-PCR of the TCR CDR3 relied on the HTBI primer set. One entry per CDR3 protein results from TCRdb running MiXCR on the multiplex PCR reads. The sample lists approximately 740,000 distinct CDR3 sequences; less than 15% were seen once. Sequencing was performed on blood. These receptors were taken from a woman between 18 and 30 years old with Graves' hyperthyroidism.

This clonotype was recorded once. V gene TRBV25-1 combines with J gene TRBJ2-1, with D perhaps matching TRBD2 (6 bases). Germline values: CDR1 MGHDK, CDR2 SYGVNS. Deletions cut 3 bases from V and 5 bases from J, with 14 bases between. The CDR3 has 15 amino acids. CDR3 nucleotides: TGTGCCAGCAGTGAGGCGGGACGTCAGGACAATGAGCAGTTCTTC. Translation: CASSEAGRQDNEQFF.

This clonotype was seen a single time. A read error may be the cause here, since a much bigger clone is one base away. The chain recombines TRBV9 with TRBJ2-3; 12 positions match TRBD1. The germline V gene has CDR1 SGDLS and CDR2 YYNGEE. This CDR3 comprises 13 residues. This CDR3 is CASGTGGVDSQYF. DNA for the CDR3: TGTGCCAGCGGGACAGGGGGCGTAGATTCGCAGTATTTT.

This clonotype has ten or more counts. The CDR3 reads CSGDRGGNTEAFF. CDR3 DNA: TGCAGCGGAGACAGGGGAGGGAACACTGAAGCTTTCTTT. The chain combines TRBV29-1 with TRBJ1-1; 8 bases are a match to TRBD1. V lost 7 bases to trimming and J lost 1 base; unmatched junction nucleotides: 5. CDR1 and CDR2 from the germline V gene are SQVTM and ANQGSEA. The CDR3 runs 13 residues.

The chain joins TRBV30 to TRBJ1-2; D gene ambiguous. The V and J ends lost 4 bases and 0 bases respectively, with 6 bases between them. The CDR3 runs to 12 residues. CDR1 GTSNPN and CDR2 SVGIG come from the germline V gene (reference sequence). CDR3 coding DNA: TGTGCCTGGACCAGTCCTAACTATGGCTACACCTTC. As protein: CAWTSPNYGYTF.

Ten or more counts support this clonotype. The gene calls are TRBV12-3 or TRBV12-4 and TRBJ2-2; D may be TRBD1 (6 bases). This CDR3 has 14 amino acids. V gave up 5 bases and J gave up 6 bases, with 13 bases separating them. The CDR3 DNA reads TGTGCCAGCAGTCCGTACAGGGATGCCGGGGAGCTGTTTTTT. Protein: CASSPYRDAGELFF.

There are many counts of this clonotype. The gene calls are TRBV28 and TRBJ2-5; 9 nucleotides align to TRBD2. J lost 2 bases, V lost 3 bases, and 7 bases had no gene match. The CDR3 totals 16 residues. From germline, CDR1 is MDHEN and CDR2 SYDVKM. Written as DNA, the CDR3 is TGTGCCAGCAGTTTGGCGGGAGGGCCGGGGCAAGAGACCCAGTACTTC. This gives the protein CASSLAGGPGQETQYF. Full variable domain (remainder filled in from reference TRBV28 and TRBJ2-5): DVKVTQSSRYLVKRTGEKVFLECVQDMDHENMFWYRQDPGLGLRLIYFSYDVKMKEKGDIPEGYSVSREKKERFSLILESASTNQTSMYLCASSLAGGPGQETQYFGPGTRLLVL.

The chain carries TRBV19 and TRBJ2-5, with unresolved D. CDR1 and CDR2 from the germline V gene are LNHDA and SQIVND (reference sequence). The CDR3 is made up of 13 amino acids. Trimming shortened V by 5 bases and J by 5 bases, and 12 bases separated the two germline ends. In DNA form, the CDR3 reads TGTGCCAGTAGTTCAACGGTTGGGGAGACCCAGTACTTC. It translates to CASSSTVGETQYF.

This clonotype was seen a handful of times. This may be a read error, as it is one base from a much larger clone. The chain carries TRBV18 and TRBJ1-1, with a weak D call TRBD1 (5 bases). The germline V gene encodes CDR1 KGHSH and CDR2 LQKENI. There are 14 residues in the CDR3. CDR3 loop: CTSSPRGRSTEAFF. DNA of the CDR3: TGTACCAGCTCACCACGGGGGAGGAGCACTGAAGCTTTCTTT.

On this clonotype itself: No conserved phenylalanine or tryptophan is present at the end of the CDR3, so a read error is the likely explanation. This chain connects TRBV6-1 to TRBJ2-7, with unresolved D. CDR1 is MNHNS, CDR2 SASEGT, per germline. The V gene lost 8 bases and the J gene lost 0 bases, with 14 bases spanning the gap. The CDR3 spans 14 residues. The CDR3 region has the DNA TGTGCCAGCCTCTCTCCCCGGTCCTCCTACGAGCAGTACTCC. Its protein product is CASLSPRSSYEQYS.

The genes are TRBV7-3 and TRBJ2-6, with D possibly matching TRBD1 (5 bases). This CDR3 contains 17 residues. With 1 base removed from V and 1 base from J, the gap between germline ends came to 11 bases. Germline assignment: CDR1 SGHTA and CDR2 FQGTGA. CDR3 nucleotide sequence: TGTGCCAGCAGCTTAAAGGGGCTGGTGTCTGGGGCCAACGTCCTGACTTTC. Protein product: CASSLKGLVSGANVLTF.

This clonotype appeared a few times. A single base separates this from a much larger clone, so it may be a read error. The CDR3 carries no conserved terminal phenylalanine or tryptophan, so it likely arises from a read error. The rearrangement uses TRBV11-2 and TRBJ1-2, with D perhaps matching TRBD1 (5 bases). V was pared by 5 bases and J by 6 bases, with 19 bases between. CDR1 SGHAT and CDR2 FQNNGV come from the germline V gene. This CDR3 is built from 15 residues. The CDR3 loop reads CASSPRGPSYDGYTL. The CDR3 DNA follows: TGTGCCAGCAGCCCGCGGGGCCCTAGCTATGATGGCTACACCCTC.